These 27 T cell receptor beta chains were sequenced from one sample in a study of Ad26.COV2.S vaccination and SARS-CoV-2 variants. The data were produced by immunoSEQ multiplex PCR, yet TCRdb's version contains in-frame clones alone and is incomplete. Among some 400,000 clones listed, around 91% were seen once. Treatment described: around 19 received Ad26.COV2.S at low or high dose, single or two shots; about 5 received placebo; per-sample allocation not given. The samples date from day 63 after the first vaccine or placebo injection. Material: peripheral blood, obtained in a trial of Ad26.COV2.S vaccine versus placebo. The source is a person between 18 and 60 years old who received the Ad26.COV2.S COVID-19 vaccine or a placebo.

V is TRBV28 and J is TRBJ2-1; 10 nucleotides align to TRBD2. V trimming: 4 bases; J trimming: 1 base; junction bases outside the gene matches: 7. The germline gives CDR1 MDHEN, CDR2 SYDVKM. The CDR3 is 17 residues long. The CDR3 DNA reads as TGTGCCAGCAGTTCCAGCGGGAGGGCCGGGTCCTACAATGAGCAGTTCTTC. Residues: CASSSSGRAGSYNEQFF. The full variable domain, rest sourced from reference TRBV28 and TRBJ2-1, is DVKVTQSSRYLVKRTGEKVFLECVQDMDHENMFWYRQDPGLGLRLIYFSYDVKMKEKGDIPEGYSVSREKKERFSLILESASTNQTSMYLCASSSSGRAGSYNEQFFGPGTRLTVL.

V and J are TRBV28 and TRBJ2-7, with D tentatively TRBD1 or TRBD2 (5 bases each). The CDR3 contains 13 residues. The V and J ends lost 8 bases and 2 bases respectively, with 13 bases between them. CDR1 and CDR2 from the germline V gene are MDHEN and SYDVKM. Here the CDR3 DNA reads TGTGCCAGCTCGGGACGGACCCCCTACGAGCAGTACTTC. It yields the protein CASSGRTPYEQYF.

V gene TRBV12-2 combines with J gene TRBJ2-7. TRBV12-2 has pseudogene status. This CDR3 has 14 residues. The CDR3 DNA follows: TGTGCAAGTCTAAGTTTGGGACGGCTCTACGAGCAGTACTTC. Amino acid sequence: CASLSLGRLYEQYF.

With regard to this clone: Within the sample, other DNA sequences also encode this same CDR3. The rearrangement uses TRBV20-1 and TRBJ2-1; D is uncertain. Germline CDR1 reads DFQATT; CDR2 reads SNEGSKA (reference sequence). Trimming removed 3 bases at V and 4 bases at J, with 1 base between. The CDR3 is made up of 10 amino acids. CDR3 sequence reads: CSASYNEQFF. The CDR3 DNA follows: TGCAGTGCTAGTTACAATGAGCAGTTCTTC.

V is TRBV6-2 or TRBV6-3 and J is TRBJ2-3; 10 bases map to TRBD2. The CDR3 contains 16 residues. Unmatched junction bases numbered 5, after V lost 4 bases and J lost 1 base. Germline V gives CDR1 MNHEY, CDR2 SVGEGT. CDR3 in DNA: TGTGCCAGCAGTTCAGGACTAGCGGACGGCACAGATACGCAGTATTTT. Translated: CASSSGLADGTDTQYF.

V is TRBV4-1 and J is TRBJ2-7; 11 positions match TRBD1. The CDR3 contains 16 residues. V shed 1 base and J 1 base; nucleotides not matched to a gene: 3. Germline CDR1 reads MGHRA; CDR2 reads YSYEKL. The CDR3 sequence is CASSQVGTGGSYEQYF. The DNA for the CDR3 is TGCGCCAGCAGCCAAGTGGGGACAGGGGGGTCCTACGAGCAGTACTTC.

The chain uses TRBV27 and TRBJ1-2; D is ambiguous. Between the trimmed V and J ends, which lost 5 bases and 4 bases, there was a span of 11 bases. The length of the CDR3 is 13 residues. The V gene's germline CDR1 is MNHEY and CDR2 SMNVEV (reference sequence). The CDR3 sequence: CASSPARRYGYTF. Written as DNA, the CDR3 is TGTGCCAGCAGTCCGGCCCGCCGCTATGGCTACACCTTC.

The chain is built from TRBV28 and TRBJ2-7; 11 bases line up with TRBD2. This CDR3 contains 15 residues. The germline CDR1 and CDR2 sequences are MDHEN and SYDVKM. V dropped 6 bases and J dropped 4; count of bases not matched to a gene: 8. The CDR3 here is CASSLGTSGNYEQYF. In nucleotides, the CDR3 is TGTGCCAGCAGCCTAGGGACTAGCGGCAATTACGAGCAGTACTTC.

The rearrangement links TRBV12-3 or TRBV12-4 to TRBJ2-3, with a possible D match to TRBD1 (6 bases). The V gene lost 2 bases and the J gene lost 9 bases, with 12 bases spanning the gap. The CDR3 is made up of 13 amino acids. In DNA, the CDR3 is TGTGCCAGCAGTTTAACAGGGTTGGGGACGCAGTATTTT. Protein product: CASSLTGLGTQYF.

CDR3 loop: CASSLSGQGGQPQHF. As DNA, the CDR3 is TGTGCCAGCAGTTTGTCGGGACAGGGCGGTCAGCCCCAGCATTTT. J is TRBJ1-5 and V is TRBV28; 9 nucleotides agree with TRBD1. Looked up from germline, CDR1 is MDHEN and CDR2 is SYDVKM. The CDR3 is made up of 15 amino acids. V was pared by 3 bases and J by 6 bases, with 6 bases of the junction left unmatched.

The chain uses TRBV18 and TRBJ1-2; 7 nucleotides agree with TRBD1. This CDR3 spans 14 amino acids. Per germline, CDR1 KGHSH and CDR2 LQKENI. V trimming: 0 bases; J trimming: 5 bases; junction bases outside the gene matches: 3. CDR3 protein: CASSPPAGGYGYTF. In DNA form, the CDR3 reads TGTGCCAGCTCACCACCGGCAGGGGGATATGGCTACACCTTC. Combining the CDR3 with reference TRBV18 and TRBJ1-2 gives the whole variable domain NAGVMQNPRHLVRRRGQEARLRCSPMKGHSHVYWYRQLPEEGLKFMVYLQKENIIDESGMPKERFSAEFPKEGPSILRIQQVVRGDSAAYFCASSPPAGGYGYTFGSGTRLTVV.

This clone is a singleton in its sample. The CDR3 nucleotides read TGTGCCAGCAGTGAGTCAGGGGCTAGGGGAGAGACCCAGTACTTC. It translates to CASSESGARGETQYF. The chain employs TRBV25-1 and TRBJ2-5, with a possible D match to TRBD1 (6 bases). The CDR3 covers 15 residues. Germline V gives CDR1 MGHDK, CDR2 SYGVNS. The V end lost 3 bases, the J end lost 4 bases, and 15 bases lay between the germline ends.

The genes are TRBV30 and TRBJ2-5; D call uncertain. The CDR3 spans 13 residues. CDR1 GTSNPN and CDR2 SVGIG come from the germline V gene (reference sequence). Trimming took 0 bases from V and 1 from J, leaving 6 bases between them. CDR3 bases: TGTGCCTGGAGTGTTCCCCCCCAAGAGACCCAGTACTTC. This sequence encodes CAWSVPPQETQYF.

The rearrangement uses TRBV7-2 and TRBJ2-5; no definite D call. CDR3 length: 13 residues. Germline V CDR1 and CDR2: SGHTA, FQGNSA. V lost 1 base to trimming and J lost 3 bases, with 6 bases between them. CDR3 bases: TGTGCCAGCAGCTTAGGCCCCGAAGAGACCCAGTACTTC. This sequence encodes CASSLGPEETQYF.

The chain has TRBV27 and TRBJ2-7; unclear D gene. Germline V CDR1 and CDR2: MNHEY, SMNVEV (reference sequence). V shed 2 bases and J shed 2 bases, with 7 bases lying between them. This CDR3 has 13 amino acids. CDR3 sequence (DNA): TGTGCCAGCAGTTTACGGGTCACCTACGAGCAGTACTTC. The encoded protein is CASSLRVTYEQYF.

The CDR3: CAWSGGARNTIYF. CDR3 sequence (DNA): TGTGCCTGGAGTGGGGGGGCTCGAAACACCATATATTTT. V usage is TRBV30 and J usage is TRBJ1-3; a weak D match, TRBD1 (6 bases). Trimming stripped 1 base from V and 5 bases from J, with 9 bases between. The CDR3 loop spans 13 amino acids. Per the germline V gene, CDR1 is GTSNPN and CDR2 is SVGIG (reference sequence).

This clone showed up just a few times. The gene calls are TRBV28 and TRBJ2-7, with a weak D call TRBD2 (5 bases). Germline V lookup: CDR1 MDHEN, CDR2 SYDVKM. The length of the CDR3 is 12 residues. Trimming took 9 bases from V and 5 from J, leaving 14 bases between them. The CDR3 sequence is CARYMRRDEQYF. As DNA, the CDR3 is TGTGCCAGATATATGAGGCGGGACGAGCAGTACTTC.

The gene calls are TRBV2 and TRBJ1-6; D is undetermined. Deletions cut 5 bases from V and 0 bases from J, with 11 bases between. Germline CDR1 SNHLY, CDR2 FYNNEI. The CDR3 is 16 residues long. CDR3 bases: TGTGCCAGCAGTCCCCAGCTGAGCTCCTATAATTCACCCCTCCACTTT. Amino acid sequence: CASSPQLSSYNSPLHF.

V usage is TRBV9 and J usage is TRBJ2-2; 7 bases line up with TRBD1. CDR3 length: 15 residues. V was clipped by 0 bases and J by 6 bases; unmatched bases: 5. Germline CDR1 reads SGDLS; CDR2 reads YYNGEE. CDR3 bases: TGTGCCAGCAGCGTAGAACAGGGGTTAGCCGGGGAGCTGTTTTTT. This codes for CASSVEQGLAGELFF.

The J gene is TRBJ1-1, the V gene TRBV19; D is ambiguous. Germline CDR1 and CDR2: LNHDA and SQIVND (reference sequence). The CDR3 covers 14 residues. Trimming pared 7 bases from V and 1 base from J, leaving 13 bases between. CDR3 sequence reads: CASTRTERNTEAFF. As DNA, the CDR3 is TGTGCCAGTACCCGGACGGAAAGGAACACTGAAGCTTTCTTT.

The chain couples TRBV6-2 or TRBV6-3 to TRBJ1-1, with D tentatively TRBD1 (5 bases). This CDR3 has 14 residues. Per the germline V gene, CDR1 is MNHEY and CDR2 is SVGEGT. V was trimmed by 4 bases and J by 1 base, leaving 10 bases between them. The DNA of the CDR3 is TGTGCCAGCAGTTCCGAGACAGAGAACACTGAAGCTTTCTTT. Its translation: CASSSETENTEAFF.

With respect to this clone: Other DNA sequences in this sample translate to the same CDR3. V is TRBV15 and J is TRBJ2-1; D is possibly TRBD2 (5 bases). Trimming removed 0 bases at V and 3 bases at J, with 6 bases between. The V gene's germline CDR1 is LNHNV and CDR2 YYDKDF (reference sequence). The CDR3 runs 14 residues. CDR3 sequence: CATSRDRDYNEQFF. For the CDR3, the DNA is TGTGCCACCAGCAGAGACCGGGACTACAATGAGCAGTTCTTC.

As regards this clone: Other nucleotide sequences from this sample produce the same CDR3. The CDR3 is CASSVGSGNTIYF. The CDR3 nucleotides read TGTGCCAGCAGCGTAGGTTCTGGAAACACCATATATTTT. The chain couples TRBV9 to TRBJ1-3; D is unclear. CDR1 and CDR2 (germline): SGDLS, YYNGEE. There are 13 residues in the CDR3. The ends were cut back, 0 bases at V and 1 base at J, with 2 bases in the middle.

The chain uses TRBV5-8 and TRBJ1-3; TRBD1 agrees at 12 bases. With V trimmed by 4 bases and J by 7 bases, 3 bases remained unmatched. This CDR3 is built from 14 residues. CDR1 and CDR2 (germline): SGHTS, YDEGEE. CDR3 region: CASSQGQGANTIYF. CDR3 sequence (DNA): TGTGCCAGCAGCCAGGGACAGGGGGCGAACACCATATATTTT.

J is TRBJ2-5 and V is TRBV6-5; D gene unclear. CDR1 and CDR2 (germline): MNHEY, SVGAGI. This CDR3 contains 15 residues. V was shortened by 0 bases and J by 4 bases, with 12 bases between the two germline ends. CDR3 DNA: TGTGCCAGCAGTTACTCAGGTGCAGCTTTAGAGACCCAGTACTTC. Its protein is CASSYSGAALETQYF.

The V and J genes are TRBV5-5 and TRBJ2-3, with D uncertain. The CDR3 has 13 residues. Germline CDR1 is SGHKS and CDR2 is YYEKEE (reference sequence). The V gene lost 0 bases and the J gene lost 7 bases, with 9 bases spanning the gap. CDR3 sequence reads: CASSLVITNTQYF. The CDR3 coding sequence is TGTGCCAGCAGCTTGGTTATCACCAATACGCAGTATTTT.

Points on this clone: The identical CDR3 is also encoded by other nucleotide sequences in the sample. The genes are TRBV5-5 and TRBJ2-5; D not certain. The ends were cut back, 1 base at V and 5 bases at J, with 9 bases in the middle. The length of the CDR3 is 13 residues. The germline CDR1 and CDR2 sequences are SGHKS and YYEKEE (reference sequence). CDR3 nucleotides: TGTGCCAGCAGCTTGAGGGTTGCGGAGACCCAGTACTTC. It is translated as CASSLRVAETQYF.